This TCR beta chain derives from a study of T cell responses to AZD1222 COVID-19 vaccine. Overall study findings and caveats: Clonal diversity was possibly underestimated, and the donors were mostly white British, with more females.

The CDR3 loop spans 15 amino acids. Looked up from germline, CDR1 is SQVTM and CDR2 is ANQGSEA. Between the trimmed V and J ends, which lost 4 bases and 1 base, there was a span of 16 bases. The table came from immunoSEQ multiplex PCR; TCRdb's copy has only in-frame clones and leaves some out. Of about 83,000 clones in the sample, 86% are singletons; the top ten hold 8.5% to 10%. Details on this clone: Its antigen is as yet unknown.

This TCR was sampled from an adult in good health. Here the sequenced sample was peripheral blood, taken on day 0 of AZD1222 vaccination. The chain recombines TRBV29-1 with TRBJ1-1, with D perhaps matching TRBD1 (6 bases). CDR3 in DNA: TGCAGCGTTGTATGGGCGCCGGGGGCGAACACTGAAGCTTTCTTT. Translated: CSVVWAPGANTEAFF.